This is a list of T cell receptor beta chains from one sample in a study of cytomegalovirus exposure and HLA in healthy donors. Libraries were prepared by immunoSEQ multiplex PCR; TCRdb keeps only in-frame clonotypes and omits some of them. The repertoire holds some 96,000 clones, with about 75% as singletons. Sequencing was carried out using PBMCs. The receptor set was obtained from a man aged 35 to 55 in good health and CMV-seropositive. CDR3s include the opening cysteine and the closing phenylalanine or tryptophan. D genes are given only for firm matches. Only part of the rows carry a size: once, few, many, or a class if the clone is expanded.

d_gene	v_gene	j_gene	abundance	CDR3nt	CDR3aa
TRBD1	TRBV4-1	TRBJ1-1	few	TGCGCCAGCAGTCCGGGTAGCCAGGGGGCATGGAGCACTGAAGCTTTCTTT	CASSPGSQGAWSTEAFF
NA	TRBV19	TRBJ2-7	NA	TGTGCCAGTAGTATTTCTGCGGGGGCCCGTGGCGAGCAGTACTTC	CASSISAGARGEQYF
TRBD1	TRBV6-5	TRBJ2-1	NA	TGTGCCAGCAGGGGGGGACAGGGGGCACACAATGAGCAGTTCTTC	CASRGGQGAHNEQFF
TRBD1	TRBV19	TRBJ1-5	NA	TGTGCCAGTAGTATCCTTCGGACAGGGGGCGTCGGCAATCAGCCCCAGCATTTT	CASSILRTGGVGNQPQHF
NA	TRBV4-1	TRBJ2-3	NA	TGCGCCAGCAGCCAGGGCGGGGCCAATACGCAGTATTTT	CASSQGGANTQYF
NA	TRBV9	TRBJ2-5	once	TGTGCCAGCAGCGGGACAAACCAAGAGACCCAGTACTTC	CASSGTNQETQYF
NA	TRBV7-9	TRBJ1-3	NA	TGTGCCAGCAGCCCCCCCACAGGAGACTCTGGAAACACCATATATTTT	CASSPPTGDSGNTIYF
NA	TRBV6-6	TRBJ1-5	NA	TGTGCCAGCAGTTACGCGGTTGACAGCAATCAGCCCCAGCATTTT	CASSYAVDSNQPQHF
TRBD2	TRBV7-6	TRBJ2-3	NA	TGTGCCAGCAGCTTAAGGCGGGAGGGATCCACCAGTTACACAGATACGCAGTATTTT	CASSLRREGSTSYTDTQYF
TRBD2	TRBV28	TRBJ2-5	few	TGTGCCAGCAGTTTATCGGGCGGGAGGGATTTAGAGACCCAGTACTTC	CASSLSGGRDLETQYF
NA	TRBV7-3	TRBJ2-3	NA	TGTGCCAGCAGCTTACGCCCCGGTACGCAGTATTTT	CASSLRPGTQYF
TRBD2	TRBV5-1	TRBJ2-5	NA	TGCGCCAGACTCTGGGAGCGGGAGGCTTTACAAGAGACCCAGTACTTC	CARLWEREALQETQYF
TRBD1	TRBV7-2	TRBJ1-5	once	TGTGCCAGCAGCTCCGGACAGGGTGGCTTTCAGCCCCAGCATTTT	CASSSGQGGFQPQHF
TRBD1	TRBV5-1	TRBJ1-1	NA	TGCGCCAGCAGCTCCAGGACAGGAGGAAACACTGAAGCTTTCTTT	CASSSRTGGNTEAFF
TRBD2	TRBV27	TRBJ2-7	NA	TGTGCCAGCTACTCGGGTCTAGCGGGAGATGTCTACGAGCAGTACTTC	CASYSGLAGDVYEQYF
NA	TRBV6-5	TRBJ2-2	NA	TGTGCCAGCAGTTACTCTCAGGCCACCGGGGAGCTGTTTTTT	CASSYSQATGELFF
TRBD1	TRBV5-1	TRBJ1-4	NA	TGCGCCAGCAGCTTGTACGGGACAGGGGATGAAAAACTGTTTTTT	CASSLYGTGDEKLFF
NA	TRBV19	TRBJ1-2	NA	TGTGCCAGTAGTTCGGCAGGGGTGGGCTATGGCTACACCTTC	CASSSAGVGYGYTF
NA	TRBV4-2	TRBJ2-1	NA	TGTGCCAGCAGCCAAGAAAGGAGGGGGGGCTACAATGAGCAGTTCTTC	CASSQERRGGYNEQFF
NA	TRBV9	TRBJ2-5	NA	TGTGCCAGCAGCCCCCAAACGGGCCTAGCCGAGACCCAGTACTTC	CASSPQTGLAETQYF
TRBD2	TRBV2	TRBJ2-7	NA	TGTGCCAGCACCGGGACTAGCGGGGTTGTCTACGAGCAGTACTTC	CASTGTSGVVYEQYF
NA	TRBV19	TRBJ1-2	NA	TGTGCCAGTAGTGATGGGGGCTTCAGCTATGGCTACACCTTC	CASSDGGFSYGYTF
TRBD1	TRBV19	TRBJ2-3	NA	TGTGCCAGTAGTCCCTGGACAGGCGAAAGCACAGATACGCAGTATTTT	CASSPWTGESTDTQYF
NA	TRBV12-5	TRBJ1-5	NA	TGTGCTAGTGGTTTCGGCGGTAGCAATCAGCCCCAGCATTTT	CASGFGGSNQPQHF
TRBD1	TRBV4-3	TRBJ1-4	NA	TGCGCCAGCAGCGGAGGCGGGACAGCTAATGAAAAACTGTTTTTT	CASSGGGTANEKLFF
TRBD2	TRBV7-2	TRBJ2-5	NA	TGTGCCAGCAGCTTGTGGACTAGCGGGACGGGGGGGGCCCAGTACTTC	CASSLWTSGTGGAQYF
TRBD1	TRBV6-1	TRBJ2-7	NA	TGTGCCAGCAGCCCCGCACAGGGGGCCTTGCAGTACTTC	CASSPAQGALQYF
TRBD1	TRBV15	TRBJ2-4	NA	TGTGCCACCAGCAGAGATAGGGGGCTTGTTCAGTACTTC	CATSRDRGLVQYF
TRBD2	TRBV5-1	TRBJ2-7	NA	TGCGCCAGCAGTGGGACTAGCGGACGCTCCTACGAGCAGTACTTC	CASSGTSGRSYEQYF
TRBD2	TRBV29-1	TRBJ2-7	NA	TGCAGCGCTCCAGGGACTAGCCTCAACGAGCAGTACTTC	CSAPGTSLNEQYF
TRBD1	TRBV6-6	TRBJ1-3	NA	TGTGCCAGCAGTCTCGGACAGGGGGTCACCATATATTTT	CASSLGQGVTIYF
NA	TRBV2	TRBJ1-2	NA	TGTGCCAGCAGTGAAGGGTACAGCTTCTATGGCTACACCTTC	CASSEGYSFYGYTF
TRBD2	TRBV4-1	TRBJ2-2	NA	TGCGCCAGCAGCCTTGGGGCGGGAGCGGGGACCGGGGAGCTGTTTTTT	CASSLGAGAGTGELFF
NA	TRBV6-4	TRBJ2-2	few	TGTGCCAGCAGTTTTACATGGAACACCGGGGAGCTGTTTTTT	CASSFTWNTGELFF
TRBD1	TRBV29-1	TRBJ2-5	NA	TGCAGCGTTGCTACCCTGGACAGGGCAGTGGAGACCCAGTACTTC	CSVATLDRAVETQYF
NA	TRBV6-5	TRBJ1-4	NA	TGTGCCAGCAGTTACCGGCAGCGTGAAAAACTGTTTTTT	CASSYRQREKLFF
NA	TRBV5-6	TRBJ1-1	few	TGTGCCAGCGGGGGGGGATCTGAAGCTTTCTTT	CASGGGSEAFF
TRBD1	TRBV9	TRBJ2-2	NA	TGTGCCAGCAGCTCAACAGGGGCTTCTTCTGCGGGCACCGGGGAGCTGTTTTTT	CASSSTGASSAGTGELFF
NA	TRBV7-2	TRBJ2-5	NA	TGTGCCAGCAGCTTAGAGGCGGGGCCCAGGAGCCAGTACTTC	CASSLEAGPRSQYF
NA	TRBV29-1	TRBJ1-5	NA	TGCAGCGTTGTTGGGGCAGGGAATCAGCCCCAGCATTTT	CSVVGAGNQPQHF
NA	TRBV21-1	TRBJ1-5	NA	TGTGCCAGCAGCCCTCAGACAGGGGATCAGCCCCAGCATTTT	CASSPQTGDQPQHF
TRBD1	TRBV7-9	TRBJ1-2	few	TGTGCCAGCAGCGAACCGGGACAGAGCTATGGCTACACCTTC	CASSEPGQSYGYTF
TRBD1	TRBV27	TRBJ1-1	NA	TGTGCCAGCAGTTTCTTGCGGACAGGGGGCACTGAAGCTTTCTTT	CASSFLRTGGTEAFF
TRBD1	TRBV2	TRBJ1-1	NA	TGTGCCAGCAGTCGACAGGGGATAAACACTGAAGCTTTCTTT	CASSRQGINTEAFF
TRBD1	TRBV2	TRBJ2-7	NA	TGTGCCAGCAGCCAATCAGGGGGCGCCTTATTCGAGCAGTACTTC	CASSQSGGALFEQYF
NA	TRBV5-4	TRBJ1-1	few	TGTGCCAGCAGCCCGGGGGACGCTCCGAACACTGAAGCTTTCTTT	CASSPGDAPNTEAFF
NA	TRBV4-3	TRBJ2-3	NA	TGCGCCAGCAGCCGAGGGACTTTGGATACGCAGTATTTT	CASSRGTLDTQYF
NA	TRBV9	TRBJ2-1	NA	TGTGCCAGCAGCGTAGTTGGCGGGGAGAGGTCCTACAATGAGCAGTTCTTC	CASSVVGGERSYNEQFF